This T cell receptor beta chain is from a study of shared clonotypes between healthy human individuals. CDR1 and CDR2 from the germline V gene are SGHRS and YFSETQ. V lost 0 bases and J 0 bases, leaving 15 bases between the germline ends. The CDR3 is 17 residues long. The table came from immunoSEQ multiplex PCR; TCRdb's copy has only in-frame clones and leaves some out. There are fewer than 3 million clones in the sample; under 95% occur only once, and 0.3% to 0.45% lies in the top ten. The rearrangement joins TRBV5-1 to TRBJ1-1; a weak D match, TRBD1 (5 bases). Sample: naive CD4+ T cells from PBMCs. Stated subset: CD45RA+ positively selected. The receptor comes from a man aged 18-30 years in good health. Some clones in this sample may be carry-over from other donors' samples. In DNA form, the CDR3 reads TGCGCCAGCAGCTTGGATGGGACTCAGGGCATGAACACTGAAGCTTTCTTT. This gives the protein CASSLDGTQGMNTEAFF.